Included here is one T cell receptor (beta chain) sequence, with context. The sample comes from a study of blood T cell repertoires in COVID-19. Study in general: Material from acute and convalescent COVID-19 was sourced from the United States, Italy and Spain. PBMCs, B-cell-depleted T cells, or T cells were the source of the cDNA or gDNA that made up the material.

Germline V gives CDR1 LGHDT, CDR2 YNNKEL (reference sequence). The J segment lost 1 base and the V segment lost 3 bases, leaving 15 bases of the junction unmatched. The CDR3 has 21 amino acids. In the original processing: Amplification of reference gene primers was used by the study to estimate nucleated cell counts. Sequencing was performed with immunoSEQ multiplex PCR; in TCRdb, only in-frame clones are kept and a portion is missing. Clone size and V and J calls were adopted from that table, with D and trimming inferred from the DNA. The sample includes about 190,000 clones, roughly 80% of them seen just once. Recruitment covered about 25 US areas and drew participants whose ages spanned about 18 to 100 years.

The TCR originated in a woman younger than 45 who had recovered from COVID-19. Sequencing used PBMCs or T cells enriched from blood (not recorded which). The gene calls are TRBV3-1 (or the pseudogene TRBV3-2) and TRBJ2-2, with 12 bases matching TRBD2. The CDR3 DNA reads TGTGCCAGCAGCCATGCTAGAAGGGGGCTAGCGGGAGGGCTGAACACCGGGGAGCTGTTTTTT. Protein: CASSHARRGLAGGLNTGELFF.